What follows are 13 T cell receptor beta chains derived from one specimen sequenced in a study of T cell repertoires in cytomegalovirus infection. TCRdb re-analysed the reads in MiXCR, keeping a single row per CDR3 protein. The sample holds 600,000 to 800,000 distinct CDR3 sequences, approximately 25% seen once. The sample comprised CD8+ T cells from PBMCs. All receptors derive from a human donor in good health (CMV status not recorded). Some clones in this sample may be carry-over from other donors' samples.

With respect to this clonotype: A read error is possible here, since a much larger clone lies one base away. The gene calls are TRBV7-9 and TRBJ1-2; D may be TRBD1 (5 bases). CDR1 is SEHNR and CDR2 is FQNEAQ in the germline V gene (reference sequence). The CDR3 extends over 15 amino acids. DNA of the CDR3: TGTGCCAGCAGCACCCCGACGGGGGGTTTCTATGGCCACACCTTC. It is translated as CASSTPTGGFYGHTF.

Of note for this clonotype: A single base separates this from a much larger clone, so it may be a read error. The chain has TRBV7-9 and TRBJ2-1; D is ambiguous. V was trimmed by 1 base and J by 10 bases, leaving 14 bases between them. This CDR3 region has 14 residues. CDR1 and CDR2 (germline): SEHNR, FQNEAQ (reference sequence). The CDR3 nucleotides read TGTGCCAGCAGCTTAGTCCCAGGCTGGCGGGAGCAGTTCTTC. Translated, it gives CASSLVPGWREQFF.

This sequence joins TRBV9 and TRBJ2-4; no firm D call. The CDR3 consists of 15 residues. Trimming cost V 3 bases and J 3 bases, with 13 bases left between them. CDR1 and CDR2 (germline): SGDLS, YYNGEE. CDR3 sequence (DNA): TGTGCCAGCAGCGGGGTGGGCAAAGACAAAAACATTCAGTACTTC. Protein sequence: CASSGVGKDKNIQYF.

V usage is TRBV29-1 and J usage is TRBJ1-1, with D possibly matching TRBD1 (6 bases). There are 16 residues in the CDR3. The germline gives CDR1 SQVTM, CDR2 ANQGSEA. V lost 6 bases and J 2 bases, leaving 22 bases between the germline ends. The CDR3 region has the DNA TGCAGCGTCACCGGGACAAAGGTCGGTTTAAACACTGAAGCTTTCTTT. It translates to CSVTGTKVGLNTEAFF.

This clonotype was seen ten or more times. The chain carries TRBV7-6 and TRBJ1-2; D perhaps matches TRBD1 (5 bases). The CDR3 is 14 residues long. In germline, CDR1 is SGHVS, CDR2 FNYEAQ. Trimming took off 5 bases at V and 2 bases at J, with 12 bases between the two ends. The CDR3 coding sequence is TGTGCCAGCAGCCCTCCGGGGGGGAACTATGGCTACACCTTC. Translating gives CASSPPGGNYGYTF.

CDR3 sequence reads: CSARALIRLAGVADTQYF. The CDR3 coding sequence is TGCAGTGCTAGAGCCCTCATCCGACTAGCGGGGGTAGCAGATACGCAGTATTTT. The rearrangement joins TRBV20-1 to TRBJ2-3; 12 bases map to TRBD2. Germline V gene data show CDR1 as DFQATT and CDR2 as SNEGSKA (reference sequence). The trim removed 1 base at V and 4 bases at J, leaving 12 bases unmatched. There are 18 residues in the CDR3.

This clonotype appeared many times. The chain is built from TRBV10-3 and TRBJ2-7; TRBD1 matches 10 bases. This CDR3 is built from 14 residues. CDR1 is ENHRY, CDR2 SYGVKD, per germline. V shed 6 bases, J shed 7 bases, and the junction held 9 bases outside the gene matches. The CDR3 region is CAIRSGQGPREQYF. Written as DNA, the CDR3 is TGTGCCATCAGGTCGGGACAGGGGCCCCGGGAGCAGTACTTC.

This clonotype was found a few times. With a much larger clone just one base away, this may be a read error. CDR3: CASSDGDTDTQYF. Written as DNA, the CDR3 is TGTGCCAGCAGTGACGGGGACACAGATACGCAGTATTTT. The genes are TRBV25-1 and TRBJ2-3; D possibly corresponds to TRBD2 (5 bases). CDR3 length equals 13 residues. With 3 bases removed from V and 2 bases from J, the gap between germline ends came to 6 bases. Germline V CDR1 and CDR2: MGHDK, SYGVNS.

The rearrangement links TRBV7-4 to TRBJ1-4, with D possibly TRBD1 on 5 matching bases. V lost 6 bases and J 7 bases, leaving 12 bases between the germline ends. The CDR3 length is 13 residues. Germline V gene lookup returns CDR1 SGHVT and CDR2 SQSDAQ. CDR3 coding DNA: TGTGCCAGCAGTGGGGGACCCACTGAAAAACTGTTTTTT. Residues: CASSGGPTEKLFF.

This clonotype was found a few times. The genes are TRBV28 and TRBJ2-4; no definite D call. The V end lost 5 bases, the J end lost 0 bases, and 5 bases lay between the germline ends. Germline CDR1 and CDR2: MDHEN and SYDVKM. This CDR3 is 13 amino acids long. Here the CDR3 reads CASSGRAKNIQYF. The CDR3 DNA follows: TGTGCCAGCAGTGGGCGAGCCAAAAACATTCAGTACTTC.

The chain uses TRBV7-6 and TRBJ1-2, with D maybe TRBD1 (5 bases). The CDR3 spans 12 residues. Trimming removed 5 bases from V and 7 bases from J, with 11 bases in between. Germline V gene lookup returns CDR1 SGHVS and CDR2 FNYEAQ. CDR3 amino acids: CASSTGRAGYTF. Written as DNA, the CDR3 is TGTGCCAGCAGCACCGGCAGGGCTGGCTACACCTTC. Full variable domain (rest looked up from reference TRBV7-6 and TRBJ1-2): GAGVSQSPRYKVTKRGQDVALRCDPISGHVSLYWYRQALGQGPEFLTYFNYEAQQDKSGLPNDRFSAERPEGSISTLTIQRTEQRDSAMYRCASSTGRAGYTFGSGTRLTVV.

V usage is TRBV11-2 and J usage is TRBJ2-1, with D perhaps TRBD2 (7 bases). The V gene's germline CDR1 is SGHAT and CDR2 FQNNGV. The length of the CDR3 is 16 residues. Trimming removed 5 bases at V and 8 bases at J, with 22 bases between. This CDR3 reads CASSPLGGGLWDEQFF. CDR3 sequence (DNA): TGTGCCAGCAGCCCACTAGGGGGGGGCCTTTGGGATGAGCAGTTCTTC.

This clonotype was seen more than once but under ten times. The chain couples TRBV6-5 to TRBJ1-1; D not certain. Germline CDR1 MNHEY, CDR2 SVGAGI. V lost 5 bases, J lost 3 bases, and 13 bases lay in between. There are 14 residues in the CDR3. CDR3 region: CASSPPARYTEAFF. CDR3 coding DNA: TGTGCCAGCAGTCCCCCTGCACGATACACTGAAGCTTTCTTT.